This TCR beta chain was sequenced in a study of CD8+ T cells in alopecia areata. Overall study results and limits: A great number of expanded lesional clones endured in scalp and blood during tofacitinib. Scalp clonality, along with expanded CD8+ clones among the top 100, was significantly decreased by tofacitinib.

On this clone itself: Its specificity is not known.

The CDR3 extends over 15 amino acids. Between the trimmed V and J ends, which lost 2 bases and 4 bases, there was a span of 12 bases. Looked up from germline, CDR1 is MNHEY and CDR2 is SMNVEV (reference sequence). The sequencing template was cDNA reverse transcribed from extracted RNA. The protocol was immunoSEQ multiplex PCR, while the TCRdb copy is restricted to in-frame clones and leaves out a portion. This sample has approximately 170,000 clones, with roughly three fifths found just once. Treatment described: oral pan-JAK inhibitor, 5-10 mg twice daily. Obtained from alopecia areata patients were lesional scalp punch biopsies along with peripheral blood.

Sample: CD4+ T cells sorted from blood, taken at week 4, from a patient treated with tofacitinib. The chain joins TRBV27 to TRBJ2-1; D is uncertain. The receptor's source is a human donor with alopecia areata. The CDR3 here is CASSLAEPSYNEQFF. DNA of the CDR3: TGTGCCAGCAGTTTAGCGGAGCCCTCTTACAATGAGCAGTTCTTC.